Listed below are T cell receptor beta chains from one sample, sequenced in a study of blood T cells in healthy people across ages. Via MiXCR, TCRdb re-called the 5' RACE reads, giving one row per CDR3 protein. There are hundreds of thousands of distinct CDR3 sequences in the sample; around 50% occur only once, and around 24% lies in the top ten. The sequencing sample was made of blood. These receptors all stem from a man at least 80 years old in good health. Both conserved end residues are part of each CDR3. The D gene is left open where the match is weak. Rows give clone size only sometimes, using once, few, many, or a class for an expanded clone.

V	J	D	size	CDR3	DNA
TRBV15	TRBJ2-7	NA	few	CATSGGGSSYEQYF	TGTGCCACCAGCGGTGGAGGGAGCTCCTACGAGCAGTACTTC
TRBV10-3	TRBJ1-6	NA	many	CAISEQKQGNSPLHF	TGTGCCATCAGTGAGCAGAAGCAGGGCAATTCACCCCTCCACTTT
TRBV29-1	TRBJ2-5	TRBD2	few	CSVERGGSRETQYF	TGCAGCGTTGAGCGGGGAGGGTCACGGGAGACCCAGTACTTC
TRBV12-3/TRBV12-4	TRBJ2-5	NA	many	CASQARVQETQYF	TGTGCCAGTCAGGCCCGGGTGCAAGAGACCCAGTACTTC
TRBV20-1	TRBJ1-1	NA	NA	CSAKAPGGFTEAFF	TGCAGTGCTAAAGCGCCCGGTGGTTTCACTGAAGCTTTCTTT
TRBV7-2	TRBJ2-5	NA	few	CASSLKLPGVETQYF	TGTGCCAGCAGCTTAAAGCTCCCCGGGGTAGAGACCCAGTACTTC
TRBV9	TRBJ1-6	TRBD1	NA	CASSVGQGMGSPLHF	TGTGCCAGCAGCGTAGGACAGGGAATGGGTTCACCCCTCCACTTT
TRBV3-1	TRBJ2-4	NA	NA	CASSQDGAGLAKNIQYF	TGTGCCAGCAGCCAAGATGGCGCGGGGCTAGCCAAAAACATTCAGTACTTC
TRBV20-1	TRBJ2-5	NA	few	CSARVPQETQYF	TGCAGTGCTAGAGTTCCCCAAGAGACCCAGTACTTC
TRBV14	TRBJ1-1	NA	few	CASSQVMASKAFF	TGTGCCAGCAGCCAAGTTATGGCCTCAAAAGCTTTCTTT
TRBV3-1	TRBJ2-3	TRBD1	NA	CASSQAGTGETDTQYF	TGTGCCAGCAGCCAAGCTGGGACAGGAGAGACAGATACGCAGTATTTT
TRBV20-1	TRBJ2-3	TRBD2	NA	CSAPFAGATDTQYF	TGCAGTGCTCCTTTTGCGGGAGCGACAGATACGCAGTATTTT
TRBV6-6	TRBJ1-4	TRBD1	few	CASRVGQGAVEKLFF	TGTGCCAGCAGAGTGGGACAGGGGGCGGTTGAAAAACTGTTTTTT
TRBV24-1	TRBJ2-1	NA	once	CATSDTLYNEQFF	TGTGCCACCAGTGACACCTTGTACAATGAGCAGTTCTTC
TRBV3-1	TRBJ2-7	NA	NA	CANSQNRVGEQYF	TGTGCCAACAGCCAGAACAGGGTCGGTGAGCAGTACTTC
TRBV12-3/TRBV12-4	TRBJ2-2	TRBD2	many	CASSFPSGLGKGELFF	TGTGCCAGCAGTTTCCCTTCGGGACTAGGTAAAGGGGAGCTGTTTTTT
TRBV12-3/TRBV12-4	TRBJ2-7	NA	NA	CASSFQRLGFGEQYF	TGTGCCAGCAGTTTCCAGAGACTAGGGTTTGGGGAGCAGTACTTC
TRBV27	TRBJ2-7	TRBD2	NA	CASSSGTSGSIYEQYF	TGTGCCAGCAGTTCTGGGACTAGCGGGAGTATTTACGAGCAGTACTTC
TRBV14	TRBJ1-1	NA	NA	CASSRRVNPNTEAFF	TGTGCCAGCAGCCGGCGGGTCAACCCGAACACTGAAGCTTTCTTT
TRBV6-5	TRBJ2-7	TRBD2	NA	CVSSEGLAEPYEQYF	TGTGTCAGCAGTGAGGGACTAGCGGAGCCTTACGAGCAGTACTTC
TRBV2	TRBJ1-1	NA	NA	CASVLSMNTEAFF	TGTGCCAGCGTCCTGAGTATGAACACTGAAGCTTTCTTT
TRBV10-3	TRBJ2-1	TRBD2	NA	CATRGTSGYNEQFF	TGTGCCACCAGGGGGACTAGCGGGTACAATGAGCAGTTCTTC
TRBV7-9	TRBJ1-2	TRBD1	NA	CASSLVDRVAGGYTF	TGTGCCAGCAGCTTAGTCGACAGGGTTGCGGGGGGCTACACCTTC
TRBV20-1	TRBJ1-2	NA	NA	CSAGSGVGHTF	TGCAGTGCTGGCTCTGGGGTTGGCCACACCTTC
TRBV20-1	TRBJ2-7	NA	few	CSALDPGASAYEQYF	TGCAGTGCCCTCGATCCGGGGGCCTCGGCCTACGAGCAGTACTTC
TRBV20-1	TRBJ1-5	NA	NA	CSARVQGPYSNQPQHF	TGCAGTGCTAGAGTCCAGGGCCCATATAGCAATCAGCCCCAGCATTTT
TRBV7-9	TRBJ1-5	NA	NA	CASSPSGNYSNQPQHF	TGTGCCAGCAGCCCAAGTGGAAATTATAGCAATCAGCCCCAGCATTTT
TRBV20-1	TRBJ2-2	TRBD2	few	CSARVLAGKTGELFF	TGCAGTGCTAGAGTGCTAGCGGGGAAAACCGGGGAGCTGTTTTTT
TRBV7-2	TRBJ1-2	NA	NA	CASSLAGALGYGYTF	TGTGCCAGTAGCTTAGCGGGGGCGCTGGGCTATGGCTACACCTTC
TRBV7-9	TRBJ1-4	NA	few	CASSLAGVLWEKLFF	TGTGCCAGCAGCTTAGCCGGAGTTCTTTGGGAAAAACTGTTTTTT
TRBV6-2/TRBV6-3	TRBJ2-7	TRBD2	NA	CASIGQHNPGTSGRYEQYF	TGTGCCAGCATCGGACAGCACAACCCCGGGACTAGCGGGAGATACGAGCAGTACTTC
TRBV12-3/TRBV12-4	TRBJ1-5	TRBD1	NA	CASSLGTGRFSNQPQHF	TGTGCCAGCAGTTTAGGGACAGGGCGATTTAGCAATCAGCCCCAGCATTTT
TRBV29-1	TRBJ2-1	NA	NA	CSVEGGPSSYNEQFF	TGCAGCGTTGAGGGGGGGCCCAGCTCCTACAATGAGCAGTTCTTC
TRBV4-3	TRBJ1-4	NA	few	CASSQTTPGGNEKLFF	TGCGCCAGCAGCCAAACAACCCCCGGGGGGAATGAAAAACTGTTTTTT
TRBV6-2/TRBV6-3	TRBJ2-1	TRBD2	few	CASSSTRGGNHEQFF	TGTGCCAGCAGTTCGACTCGGGGGGGGAATCATGAGCAGTTCTTC
TRBV20-1	TRBJ1-1	NA	few	CSARYGPEAFF	TGCAGTGCTAGATACGGCCCTGAGGCTTTCTTT
TRBV6-6	TRBJ1-6	TRBD1	NA	CASRPGQHSPLHF	TGTGCCAGCAGACCGGGACAGCATTCACCCCTCCACTTT
TRBV6-1	TRBJ2-5	NA	NA	CASSETKYQETQYF	TGTGCCAGCAGTGAAACTAAATACCAAGAGACCCAGTACTTC
TRBV6-5	TRBJ2-3	NA	many	CASSRQGPGGTDTQYF	TGTGCCAGCAGTAGGCAGGGGCCCGGGGGCACAGATACGCAGTATTTT
TRBV12-3/TRBV12-4	TRBJ2-5	TRBD2	few	CASSLRLAGVQETQYF	TGTGCCAGCAGTTTGCGACTAGCGGGGGTCCAAGAGACCCAGTACTTC
TRBV7-2	TRBJ2-4	TRBD1	NA	CASSSLDRALAKNIQYF	TGTGCCAGCAGCTCTCTTGACAGGGCGCTAGCCAAAAACATTCAGTACTTC
TRBV5-5	TRBJ2-7	NA	NA	CASSVQLQTGPPYEQYF	TGTGCCAGCAGCGTCCAACTCCAGACAGGACCCCCCTACGAGCAGTACTTC